This T cell receptor (beta chain) was captured in a study of shared clonotypes between healthy human individuals. Study overall: Donors had three CD4 naive, three CD4 memory, two CD8 naive and one CD8 memory plate apiece.

Execution of the assay was at deep level. The protocol was immunoSEQ multiplex PCR, while the TCRdb copy is restricted to in-frame clones and leaves out a portion. This table has about 1.5 million clones, 95% to 99% appearing once. Remarks on this clone: The antigen is unknown.

Points from the study as a whole: A generally larger estimated richness was seen in naive subsets than in memory subsets. Depth of sequencing was expected to influence donor clonotype sharing.

In germline, CDR1 is SGHRS, CDR2 YFSETQ. This CDR3 is built from 14 residues. V was clipped by 5 bases and J by 4 bases, with 12 bases between them. The chain carries TRBV5-1 and TRBJ2-2; D may correspond to TRBD1 or TRBD2 (6 bases each). The sequence derives from a man younger than 45 in good health. The sample taken for sequencing was naive CD4+ T cells sorted from blood. Subset: CD45RA+ positively selected. The CDR3 sequence: CASRGGAGTGELFF. The CDR3 DNA follows: TGCGCCAGCAGGGGGGGCGCGGGCACCGGGGAGCTGTTTTTT.